Presented here are 5 T cell receptor beta chains from one specimen sequenced in a study of cytomegalovirus exposure and HLA in healthy donors. Primers for the PCR totalled 60 Vbeta and 13 Jbeta. Produced via immunoSEQ multiplex PCR; TCRdb's table is partial and in-frame only. This table holds some 150,000 clones, about 84% found once. Sample: PBMCs. The receptors stem from a male donor in good health and CMV-seronegative.

J is TRBJ2-7 and V is TRBV27; no clear D. In germline, CDR1 is MNHEY, CDR2 SMNVEV (reference sequence). The CDR3 runs to 15 residues. V was shortened by 0 bases and J by 5 bases, with 14 bases between the two germline ends. CDR3: CASSLSYQAFNEQYF. Written as DNA, the CDR3 is TGTGCCAGCAGTTTATCGTATCAGGCCTTCAACGAGCAGTACTTC.

The chain joins TRBV28 to TRBJ2-2; TRBD1 aligns across 7 bases. This CDR3 contains 16 residues. Germline V gene lookup returns CDR1 MDHEN and CDR2 SYDVKM. With 4 bases clipped from V and 4 bases from J, the junction kept 9 bases outside the gene matches. Written as DNA, the CDR3 is TGTGCCAGCAGTTCGCCGGGACAGCCGGTCACCGGGGAGCTGTTTTTT. Translated, it gives CASSSPGQPVTGELFF.

V is TRBV5-1 and J is TRBJ2-3, with D maybe TRBD2 (6 bases). The germline V and J ends were trimmed by 0 bases and 0 bases, with 14 bases remaining between them. This CDR3 is 17 amino acids long. The germline V gene encodes CDR1 SGHRS and CDR2 YFSETQ. As DNA, the CDR3 is TGCGCCAGCAGCTTGGCTTACGGCGGGACGAGCACAGATACGCAGTATTTT. The encoded protein is CASSLAYGGTSTDTQYF.

The chain employs TRBV5-4 and TRBJ2-1, with D tentatively TRBD2 (5 bases). Trimming stripped 3 bases from V and 7 bases from J, with 20 bases between. CDR3 size: 16 residues. CDR1 and CDR2 from the germline V gene are SGHNT and YYREEE (reference sequence). This CDR3 reads CASSSSTQRFVNEQFF. The CDR3 nucleotides are TGTGCCAGCAGCTCAAGCACTCAGCGGTTTGTTAATGAGCAGTTCTTC.

V usage is TRBV15 and J usage is TRBJ2-1; the D gene is possibly TRBD1 (7 bases). Trimming took 1 base from V and 8 from J, leaving 24 bases between them. The CDR3 has 18 amino acids. In germline, CDR1 is LNHNV, CDR2 YYDKDF (reference sequence). CDR3 bases: TGTGCCACCAGCAGAGGACAAACAGGGGTCGGGAGAGGGCATGAGCAGTTCTTC. Protein product: CATSRGQTGVGRGHEQFF.